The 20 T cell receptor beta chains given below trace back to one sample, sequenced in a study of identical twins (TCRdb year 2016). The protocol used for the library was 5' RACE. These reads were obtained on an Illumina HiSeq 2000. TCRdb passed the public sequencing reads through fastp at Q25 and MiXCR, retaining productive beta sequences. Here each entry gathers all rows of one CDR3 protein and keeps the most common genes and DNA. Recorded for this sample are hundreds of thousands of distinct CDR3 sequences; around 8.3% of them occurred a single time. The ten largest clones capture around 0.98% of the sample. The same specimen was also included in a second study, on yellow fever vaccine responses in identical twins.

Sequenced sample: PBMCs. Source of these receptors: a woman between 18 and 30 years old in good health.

Here the CDR3 reads CSAREFSGVYQETQYF. CDR3 sequence (DNA): TGCAGTGCTAGAGAGTTCTCCGGGGTGTACCAAGAGACCCAGTACTTC. This sequence joins TRBV20-1 and TRBJ2-5, with D perhaps matching TRBD2 (5 bases). The CDR3 is 16 residues long. CDR1 is DFQATT and CDR2 is SNEGSKA in the germline V gene (reference sequence). V was shortened by 0 bases and J by 0 bases, with 14 bases between the two germline ends.

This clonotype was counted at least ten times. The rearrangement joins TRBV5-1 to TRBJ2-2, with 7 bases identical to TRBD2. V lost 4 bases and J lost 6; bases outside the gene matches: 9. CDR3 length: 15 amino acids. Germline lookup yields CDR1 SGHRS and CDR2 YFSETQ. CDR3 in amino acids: CASSPLAGVAGELFF. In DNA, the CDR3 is TGCGCCAGCAGCCCGTTGGCGGGGGTCGCCGGGGAGCTGTTTTTT.

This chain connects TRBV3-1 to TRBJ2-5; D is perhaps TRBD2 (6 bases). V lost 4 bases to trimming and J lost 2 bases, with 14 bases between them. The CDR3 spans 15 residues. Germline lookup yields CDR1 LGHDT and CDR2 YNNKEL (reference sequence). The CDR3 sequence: CASSRAGSTQETQYF. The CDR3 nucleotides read TGTGCCAGCAGCCGGGCCGGGAGTACTCAAGAGACCCAGTACTTC.

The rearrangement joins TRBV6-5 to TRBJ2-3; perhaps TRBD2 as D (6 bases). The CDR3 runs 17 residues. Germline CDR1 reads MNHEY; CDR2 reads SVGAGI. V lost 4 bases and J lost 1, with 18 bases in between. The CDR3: CASSSLTSSYGTDTQYF. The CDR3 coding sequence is TGTGCCAGCAGTTCCTTGACTAGTTCCTATGGCACAGATACGCAGTATTTT.

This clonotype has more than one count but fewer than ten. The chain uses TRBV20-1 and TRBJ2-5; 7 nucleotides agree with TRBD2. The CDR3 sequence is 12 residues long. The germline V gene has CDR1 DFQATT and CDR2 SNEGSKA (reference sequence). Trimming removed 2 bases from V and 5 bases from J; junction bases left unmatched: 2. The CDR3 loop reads CSARTSAETQYF. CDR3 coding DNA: TGCAGTGCTAGAACTAGCGCGGAGACCCAGTACTTC.

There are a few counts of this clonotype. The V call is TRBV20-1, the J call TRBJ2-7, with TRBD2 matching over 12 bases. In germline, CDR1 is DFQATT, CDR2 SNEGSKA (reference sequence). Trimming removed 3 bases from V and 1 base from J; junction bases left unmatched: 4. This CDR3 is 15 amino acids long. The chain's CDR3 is CSARPTSGGSYEQYF. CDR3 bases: TGCAGTGCTAGGCCCACTAGCGGGGGGTCCTACGAGCAGTACTTC.

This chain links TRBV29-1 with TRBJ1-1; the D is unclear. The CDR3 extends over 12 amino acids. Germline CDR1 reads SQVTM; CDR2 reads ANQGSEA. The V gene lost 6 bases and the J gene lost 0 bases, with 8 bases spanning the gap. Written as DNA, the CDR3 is TGCAGCGTCATGGGCCTGAACACTGAAGCTTTCTTT. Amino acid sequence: CSVMGLNTEAFF.

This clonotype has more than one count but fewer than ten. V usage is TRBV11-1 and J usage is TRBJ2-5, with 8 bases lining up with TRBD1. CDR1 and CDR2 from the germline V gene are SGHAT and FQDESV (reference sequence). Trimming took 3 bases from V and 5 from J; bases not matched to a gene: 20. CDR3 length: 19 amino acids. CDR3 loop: CASSLPPGQVAFGWETQYF. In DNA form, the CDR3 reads TGTGCCAGCAGCTTGCCACCGGGACAGGTAGCCTTCGGGTGGGAGACCCAGTACTTC.

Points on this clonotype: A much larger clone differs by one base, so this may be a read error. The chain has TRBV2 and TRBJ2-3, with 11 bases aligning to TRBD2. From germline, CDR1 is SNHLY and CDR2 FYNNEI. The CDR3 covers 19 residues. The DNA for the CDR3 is TGTGCCTGCAGTGCTACCGGGACTAGCGGTTTTCCTAGCACAGATACGCAGTATTTT. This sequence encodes CACSATGTSGFPSTDTQYF.

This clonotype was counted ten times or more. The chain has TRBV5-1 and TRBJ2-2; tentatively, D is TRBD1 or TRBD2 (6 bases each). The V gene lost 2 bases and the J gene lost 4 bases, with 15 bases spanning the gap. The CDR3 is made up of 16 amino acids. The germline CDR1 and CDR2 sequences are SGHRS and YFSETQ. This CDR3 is CASSLRGDTITGELFF. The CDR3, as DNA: TGCGCCAGCAGCTTAAGGGGGGATACGATCACCGGGGAGCTGTTTTTT.

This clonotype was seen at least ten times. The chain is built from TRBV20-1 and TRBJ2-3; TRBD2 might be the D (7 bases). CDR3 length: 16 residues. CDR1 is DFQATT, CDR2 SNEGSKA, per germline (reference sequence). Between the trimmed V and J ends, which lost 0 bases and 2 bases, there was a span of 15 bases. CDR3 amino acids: CSARDLRGGDTDTQYF. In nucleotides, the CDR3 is TGCAGTGCTAGAGATCTTAGAGGGGGGGACACAGATACGCAGTATTTT.

The CDR3 here is CASSLDGQGSEQYF. Here the CDR3 DNA reads TGTGCCAGCAGCTTAGATGGCCAGGGCAGTGAGCAGTACTTC. V is TRBV7-9 and J is TRBJ2-7; TRBD1 is a possible D gene (5 bases). The V gene's germline CDR1 is SEHNR and CDR2 FQNEAQ (reference sequence). V dropped 1 base and J dropped 7 bases, with 14 bases sitting between them. The CDR3 is made up of 14 amino acids. Full variable domain (outside the CDR3, taken from reference TRBV7-9 and TRBJ2-7): DTGVSQNPRHKITKRGQNVTFRCDPISEHNRLYWYRQTLGQGPEFLTYFQNEAQLEKSRLLSDRFSAERPKGSFSTLEIQRTEQGDSAMYLCASSLDGQGSEQYFGPGTRLTVT.

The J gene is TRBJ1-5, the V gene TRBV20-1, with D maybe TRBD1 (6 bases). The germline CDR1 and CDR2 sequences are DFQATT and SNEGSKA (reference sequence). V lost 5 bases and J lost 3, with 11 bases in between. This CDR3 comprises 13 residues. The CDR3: CSAHTGPNQPQHF. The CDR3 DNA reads TGCAGTGCTCATACAGGGCCCAATCAGCCCCAGCATTTT.

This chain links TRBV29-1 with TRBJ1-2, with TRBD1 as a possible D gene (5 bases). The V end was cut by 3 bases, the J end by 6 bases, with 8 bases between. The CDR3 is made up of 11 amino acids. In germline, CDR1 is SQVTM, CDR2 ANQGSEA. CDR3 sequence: CSVDPGNGYTF. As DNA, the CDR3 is TGCAGCGTTGATCCAGGGAATGGCTACACCTTC.

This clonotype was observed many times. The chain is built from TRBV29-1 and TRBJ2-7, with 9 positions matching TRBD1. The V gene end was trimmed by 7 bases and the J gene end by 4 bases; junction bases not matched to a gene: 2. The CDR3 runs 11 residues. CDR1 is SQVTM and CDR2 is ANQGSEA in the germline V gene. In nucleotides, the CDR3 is TGCAGCGCTGGGACAGGGTACGAGCAGTACTTC. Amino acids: CSAGTGYEQYF.

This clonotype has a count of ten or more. DNA of the CDR3: TGTGCCAGCAGCCCGGACAGGGAGGAACAGCCCCAGCATTTT. Its translation is CASSPDREEQPQHF. The V gene is TRBV7-9, the J gene TRBJ1-5; 8 bases map to TRBD1. Losses at the gene ends were 5 bases for V and 7 bases for J; bases not matched to a gene: 7. The CDR3 is made up of 14 amino acids. Germline CDR1 SEHNR, CDR2 FQNEAQ (reference sequence).

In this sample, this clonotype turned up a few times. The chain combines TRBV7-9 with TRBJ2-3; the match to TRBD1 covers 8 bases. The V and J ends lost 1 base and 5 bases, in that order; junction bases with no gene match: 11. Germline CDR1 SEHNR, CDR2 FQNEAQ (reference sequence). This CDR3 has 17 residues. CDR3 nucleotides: TGTGCCAGCAGCTTAGGCGCGGACAGGGTGGAGGGAGATACGCAGTATTTT. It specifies CASSLGADRVEGDTQYF.

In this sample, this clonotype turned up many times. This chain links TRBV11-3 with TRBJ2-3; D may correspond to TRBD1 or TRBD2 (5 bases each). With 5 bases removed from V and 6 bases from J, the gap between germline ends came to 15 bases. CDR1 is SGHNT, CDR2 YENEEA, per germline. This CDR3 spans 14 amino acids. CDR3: CASSLGPRPDTQYF. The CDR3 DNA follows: TGTGCCAGCAGCCTGGGACCAAGGCCGGATACGCAGTATTTT. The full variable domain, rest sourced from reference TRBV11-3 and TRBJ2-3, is EAGVVQSPRYKIIEKKQPVAFWCNPISGHNTLYWYLQNLGQGPELLIRYENEEAVDDSQLPKDRFSAERLKGVDSTLKIQPAELGDSAVYLCASSLGPRPDTQYFGPGTRLTVL.

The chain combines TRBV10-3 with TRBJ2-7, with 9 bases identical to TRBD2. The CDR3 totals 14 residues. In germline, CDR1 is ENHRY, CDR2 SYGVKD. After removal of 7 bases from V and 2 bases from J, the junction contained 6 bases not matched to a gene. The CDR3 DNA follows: TGTGCCATCACCCCAGCGGGAGGTACCTACGAGCAGTACTTC. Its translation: CAITPAGGTYEQYF.

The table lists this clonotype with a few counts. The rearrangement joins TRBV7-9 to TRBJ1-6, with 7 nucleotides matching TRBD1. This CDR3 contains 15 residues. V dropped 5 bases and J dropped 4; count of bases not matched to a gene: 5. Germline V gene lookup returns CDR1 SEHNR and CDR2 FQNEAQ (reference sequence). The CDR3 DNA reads TGTGCCAGCAGCACTCAGGGGGATTATAATTCACCCCTCCACTTT. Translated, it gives CASSTQGDYNSPLHF.